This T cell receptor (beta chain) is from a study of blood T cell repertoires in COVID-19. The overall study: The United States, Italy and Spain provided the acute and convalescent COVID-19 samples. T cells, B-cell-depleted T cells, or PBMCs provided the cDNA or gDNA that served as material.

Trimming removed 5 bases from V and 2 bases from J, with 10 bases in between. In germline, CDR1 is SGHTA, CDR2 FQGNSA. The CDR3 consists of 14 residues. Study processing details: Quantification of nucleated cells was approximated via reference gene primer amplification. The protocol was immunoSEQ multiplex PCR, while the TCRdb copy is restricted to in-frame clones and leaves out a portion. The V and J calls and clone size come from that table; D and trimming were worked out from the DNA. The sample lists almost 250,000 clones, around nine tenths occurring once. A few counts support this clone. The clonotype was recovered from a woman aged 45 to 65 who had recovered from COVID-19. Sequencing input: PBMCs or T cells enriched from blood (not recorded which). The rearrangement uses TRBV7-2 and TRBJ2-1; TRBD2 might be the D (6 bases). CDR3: CASSGGSAYNEQFF. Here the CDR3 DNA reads TGTGCCAGCAGCGGGGGGAGCGCCTACAATGAGCAGTTCTTC. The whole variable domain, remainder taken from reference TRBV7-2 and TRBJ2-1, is GAGVSQSPSNKVTEKGKDVELRCDPISGHTALYWYRQSLGQGLEFLIYFQGNSAPDKSGLPSDRFSAERTGGSVSTLTIQRTQQEDSAVYLCASSGGSAYNEQFFGPGTRLTVL.